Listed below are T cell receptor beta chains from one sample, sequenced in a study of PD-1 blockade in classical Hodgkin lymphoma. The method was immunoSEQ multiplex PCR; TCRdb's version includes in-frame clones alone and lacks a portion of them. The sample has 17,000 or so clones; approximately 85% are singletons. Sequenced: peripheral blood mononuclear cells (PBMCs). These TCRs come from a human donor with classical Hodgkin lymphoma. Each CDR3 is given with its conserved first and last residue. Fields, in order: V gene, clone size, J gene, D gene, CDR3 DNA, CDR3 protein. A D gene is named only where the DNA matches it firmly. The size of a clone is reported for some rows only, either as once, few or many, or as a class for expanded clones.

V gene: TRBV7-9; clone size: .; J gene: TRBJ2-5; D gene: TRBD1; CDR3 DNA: TGTGCCAGCAGCCGGGGACAGCAAGAGACCCAGTACTTC; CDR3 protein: CASSRGQQETQYF
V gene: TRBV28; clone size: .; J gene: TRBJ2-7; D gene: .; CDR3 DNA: TGTGCCAGCCGTCTTGCGGGGCCCTACGAGCAGTACTTC; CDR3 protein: CASRLAGPYEQYF
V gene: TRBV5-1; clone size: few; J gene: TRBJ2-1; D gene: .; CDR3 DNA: TGCGCCAGCAGCTACTACAATGAGCAGTTCTTC; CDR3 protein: CASSYYNEQFF
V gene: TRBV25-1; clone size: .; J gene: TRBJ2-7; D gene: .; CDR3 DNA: TGTGCCAGCAGTGAATTGCGGGGGCAGTACTTC; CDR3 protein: CASSELRGQYF
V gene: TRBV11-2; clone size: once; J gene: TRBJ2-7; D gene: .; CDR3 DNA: TGTGCCAGCAGCCCGCACCCCACAGAGCAGTACTTC; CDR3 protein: CASSPHPTEQYF
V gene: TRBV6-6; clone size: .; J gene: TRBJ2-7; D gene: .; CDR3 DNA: TGTGCCAGCAGTCGGCAGGGTCTCGAGCAGTACTTC; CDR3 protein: CASSRQGLEQYF
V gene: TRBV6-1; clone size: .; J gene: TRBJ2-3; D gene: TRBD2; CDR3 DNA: TGTGCCAGCAGTGAAACAGCGGGGGACACAGATACGCAGTATTTT; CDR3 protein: CASSETAGDTDTQYF
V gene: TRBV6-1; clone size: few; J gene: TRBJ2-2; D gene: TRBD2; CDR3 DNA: TGTGCCAGCGGGGTAGCGGGAAACACCGGGGAGCTGTTTTTT; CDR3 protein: CASGVAGNTGELFF
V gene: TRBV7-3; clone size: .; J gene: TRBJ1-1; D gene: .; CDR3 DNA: TGTGCCAGCAGCATAACAGAGAACACTGAAGCTTTCTTT; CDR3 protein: CASSITENTEAFF
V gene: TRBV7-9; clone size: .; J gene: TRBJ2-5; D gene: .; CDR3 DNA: TGTGCCAGCAGCGAGGCGAGTACTCGGGGGGAGACCCAGTACTTC; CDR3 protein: CASSEASTRGETQYF
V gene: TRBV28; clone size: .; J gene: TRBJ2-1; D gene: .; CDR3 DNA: TGTGCCAGCAGTTTTCGGAGGCACGAGCAGTTCTTC; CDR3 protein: CASSFRRHEQFF
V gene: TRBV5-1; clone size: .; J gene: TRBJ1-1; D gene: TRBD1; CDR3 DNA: TGCGCCAGCAGCTTGGACGGGACAGGGGGATTAAGGGCTGAAGCTTTCTTT; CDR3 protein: CASSLDGTGGLRAEAFF
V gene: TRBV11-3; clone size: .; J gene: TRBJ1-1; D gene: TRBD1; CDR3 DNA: TGTGCCAGCAGCTTTAGCGGACAGGGGAAGAACACTGAAGCTTTCTTT; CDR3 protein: CASSFSGQGKNTEAFF
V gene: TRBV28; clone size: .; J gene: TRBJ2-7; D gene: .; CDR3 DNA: TGTGCCAGCAGCCCCGTGGGCCCAACCTACGAGCAGTACTTC; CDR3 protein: CASSPVGPTYEQYF
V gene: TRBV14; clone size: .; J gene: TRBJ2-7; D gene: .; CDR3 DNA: TGTGCCAGCAGCCTATACGAGCAGTACTTC; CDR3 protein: CASSLYEQYF
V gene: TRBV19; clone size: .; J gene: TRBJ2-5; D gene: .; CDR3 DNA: TGTGCCAGTAGTATAGGGGGGGAGACCCAGTACTTC; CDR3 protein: CASSIGGETQYF
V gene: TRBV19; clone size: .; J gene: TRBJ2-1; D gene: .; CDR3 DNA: TGTGCCAGTAGTACCCCGACAGGAGCGTCCTACAATGAGCAGTTCTTC; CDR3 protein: CASSTPTGASYNEQFF
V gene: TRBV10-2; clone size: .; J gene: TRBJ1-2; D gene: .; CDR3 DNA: TGCGCCAGTTCCCCGCGGGGGCCCTATGGCTACACCTTC; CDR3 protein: CASSPRGPYGYTF
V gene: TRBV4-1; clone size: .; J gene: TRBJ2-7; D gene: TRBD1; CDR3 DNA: TGCGCCAGCAGCCAATGGGACAGGGCCTACGAGCAGTACTTC; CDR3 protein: CASSQWDRAYEQYF
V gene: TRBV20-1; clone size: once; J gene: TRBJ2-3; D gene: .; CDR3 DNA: TGCAGTGCTACCAGCACAGATACGCAGTATTTT; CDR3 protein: CSATSTDTQYF
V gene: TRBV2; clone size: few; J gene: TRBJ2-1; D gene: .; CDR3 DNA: TGTGCCAGCAGTGAATACGGGGGCGAAGCGAACAATGAGCAGTTCTTC; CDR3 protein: CASSEYGGEANNEQFF
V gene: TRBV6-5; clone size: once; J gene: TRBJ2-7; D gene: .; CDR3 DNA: TGTGCCAGCACCCCCCGAAGAGGCGAGCAGTACTTC; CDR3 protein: CASTPRRGEQYF
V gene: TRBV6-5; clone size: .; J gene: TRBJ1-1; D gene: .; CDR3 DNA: TGTGCCAGCAGTTACAGTGCGATGAACACTGAAGCTTTCTTT; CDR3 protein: CASSYSAMNTEAFF
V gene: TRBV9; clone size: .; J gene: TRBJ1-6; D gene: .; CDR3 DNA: TGTGCCAGCAGCGCGACCCCGGGCACCAGGAATTCACCCCTCCACTTT; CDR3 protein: CASSATPGTRNSPLHF
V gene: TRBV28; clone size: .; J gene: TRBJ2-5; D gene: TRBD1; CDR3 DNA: TGTGCCAGCAGGAGACAGGGGGGTTCAGAGACCCAGTACTTC; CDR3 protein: CASRRQGGSETQYF
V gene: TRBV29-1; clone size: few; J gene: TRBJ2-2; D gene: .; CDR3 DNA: TGCAGCGTACGGACACGTAGCACCGGGGAGCTGTTTTTT; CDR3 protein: CSVRTRSTGELFF
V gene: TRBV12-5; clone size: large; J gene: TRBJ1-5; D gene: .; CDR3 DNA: TGTGCTAGTGGTTACGGTGGCAGGGAACATTATAGCAATCAGCCCCAGCATTTT; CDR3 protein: CASGYGGREHYSNQPQHF
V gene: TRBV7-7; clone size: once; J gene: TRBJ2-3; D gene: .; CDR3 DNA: TGTGCTAGCAGCCATCCGGGCACAGATACGCAGTATTTT; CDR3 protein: CASSHPGTDTQYF
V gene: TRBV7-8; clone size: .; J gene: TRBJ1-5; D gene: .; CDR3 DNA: TGTGCCAGCAGCTTCGCCGTAGGTCAGCCCCAGCATTTT; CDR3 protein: CASSFAVGQPQHF
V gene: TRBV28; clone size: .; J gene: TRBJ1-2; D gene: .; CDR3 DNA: TGTGCCAGCAGTTTTCCCCTCGGCCCTAACTATGGCTACACCTTC; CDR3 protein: CASSFPLGPNYGYTF
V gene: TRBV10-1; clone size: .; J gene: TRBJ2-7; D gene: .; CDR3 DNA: TGCGCCAGCAGTGCTCTCCCCCGGCCGGACCCACGATCCTACGAGCAGTACTTC; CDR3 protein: CASSALPRPDPRSYEQYF
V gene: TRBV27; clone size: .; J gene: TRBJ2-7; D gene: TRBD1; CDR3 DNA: TGTGCCAGCCGACTATTGAGGGACAGACAGGAGTACTTC; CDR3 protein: CASRLLRDRQEYF
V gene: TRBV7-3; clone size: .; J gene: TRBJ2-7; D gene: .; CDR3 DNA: TGTGCCAGCAGTATCGGGGTTGGCTCTACCTACGAGCAGTACTTC; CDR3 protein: CASSIGVGSTYEQYF
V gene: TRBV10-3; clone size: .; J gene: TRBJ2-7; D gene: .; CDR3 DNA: TGTGCCACCGTAGCGGTAAGCTCCTACGAGCAGTACTTC; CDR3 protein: CATVAVSSYEQYF
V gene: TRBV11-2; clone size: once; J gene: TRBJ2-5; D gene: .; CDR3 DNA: TGTGCCAGCAGCTTTGGGGAGCGGGAGACCCAGTACTTC; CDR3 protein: CASSFGERETQYF
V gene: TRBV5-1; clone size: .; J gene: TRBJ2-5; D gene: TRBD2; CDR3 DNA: TGCGCCAGCAGCTCTTTAGCGGGAGAGATCGAGACCCAGTACTTC; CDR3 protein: CASSSLAGEIETQYF
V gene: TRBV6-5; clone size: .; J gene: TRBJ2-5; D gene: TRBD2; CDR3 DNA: TGTGCCAGCAGTTACGAGCGGGAGGGCCGGGAGACCCAGTACTTC; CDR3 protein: CASSYEREGRETQYF
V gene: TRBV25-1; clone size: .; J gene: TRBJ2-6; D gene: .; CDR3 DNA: TGTGCCAGCAGTCCGACAGGCAGTACCAACGTCCTGACTTTC; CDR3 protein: CASSPTGSTNVLTF
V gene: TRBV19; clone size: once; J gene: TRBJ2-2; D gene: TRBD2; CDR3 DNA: TGTGCCAGTAGTATAGTAGCCCCTAGCGGGAGTGTCACCGGGGAGCTGTTTTTT; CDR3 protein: CASSIVAPSGSVTGELFF
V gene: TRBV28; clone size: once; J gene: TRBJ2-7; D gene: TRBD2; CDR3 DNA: TGTGCCAGCAGCCCGGGACTAGCGGTTGCCGAGCAGTACTTC; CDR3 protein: CASSPGLAVAEQYF